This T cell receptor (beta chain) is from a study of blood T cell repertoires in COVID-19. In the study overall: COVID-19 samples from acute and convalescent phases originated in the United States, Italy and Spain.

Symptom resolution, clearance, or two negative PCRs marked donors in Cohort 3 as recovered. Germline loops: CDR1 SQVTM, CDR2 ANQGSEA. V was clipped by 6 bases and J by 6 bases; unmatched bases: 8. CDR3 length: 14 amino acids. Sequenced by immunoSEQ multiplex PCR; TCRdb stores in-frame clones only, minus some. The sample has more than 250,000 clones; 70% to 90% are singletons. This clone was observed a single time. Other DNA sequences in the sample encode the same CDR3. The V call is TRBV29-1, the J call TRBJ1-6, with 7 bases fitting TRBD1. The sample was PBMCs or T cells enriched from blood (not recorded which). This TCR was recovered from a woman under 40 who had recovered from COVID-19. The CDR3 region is CSVGTGTANSPLHF. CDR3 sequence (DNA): TGCAGCGTAGGTACCGGGACAGCTAATTCACCCCTCCACTTT.